Here is one TCR beta chain with its context. These data originate in a study of blood T cell repertoires in COVID-19. For the study at large: COVID-19 samples, acute and convalescent, were from the United States, Italy and Spain. Sources were T cells, B-cell-depleted T cells, or PBMCs; the material itself was cDNA or gDNA.

CDR1 and CDR2 (germline): SGHTA, FQGTGA. V dropped 5 bases and J dropped 7; count of bases not matched to a gene: 9. CDR3 size: 14 residues. How the authors handled the data: Nucleated cell counts were estimated from reference gene primer amplification. TCRdb's copy holds only in-frame clones and misses some; the assay was immunoSEQ multiplex PCR. The DNA gave D and trimming, while V, J and clone size come from that table. The data hold about 140,000 clones, with more than 85% observed a single time. The origin of this receptor is a human donor in a cohort sampled during active COVID-19. The sequenced sample consisted of peripheral blood. The chain recombines TRBV7-3 with TRBJ2-3; 7 bases align to TRBD2. This CDR3 is CASSLTSGGYTQYF. For the CDR3, the DNA is TGTGCCAGCAGCCTTACGTCGGGGGGATATACGCAGTATTTT. The full variable domain, completed using reference TRBV7-3 and TRBJ2-3, is GAGVSQTPSNKVTEKGKYVELRCDPISGHTALYWYRQSLGQGPEFLIYFQGTGAADDSGLPNDRFFAVRPEGSVSTLKIQRTERGDSAVYLCASSLTSGGYTQYFGPGTRLTVL.